What follows are 15 T cell receptor beta chains derived from one specimen sequenced in a study of blood T cell repertoires in COVID-19. TCRdb keeps only in-frame clones here, not all; method: immunoSEQ multiplex PCR. The profile covers about 270,000 clones, with approximately 86% appearing a single time and 3.1% taken by the ten largest. The sample comprised peripheral blood. These receptors were obtained from a woman younger than 35 with acute or convalescent COVID-19.

The J gene is TRBJ2-7, the V gene TRBV30; 8 bases are shared with TRBD2. There are 13 residues in the CDR3. The germline CDR1 and CDR2 sequences are GTSNPN and SVGIG (reference sequence). The V and J ends lost 4 bases and 4 bases, in that order; junction bases with no gene match: 6. CDR3 amino acids: CAWMSRGGYEQYF. In DNA form, the CDR3 reads TGTGCCTGGATGAGTCGGGGGGGGTACGAGCAGTACTTC.

The V gene is TRBV25-1, the J gene TRBJ1-2; 8 nucleotides align to TRBD1. Germline values: CDR1 MGHDK, CDR2 SYGVNS. The V segment lost 3 bases and the J segment 5 bases; nucleotides outside the gene matches: 11. The CDR3 spans 16 residues. DNA for the CDR3: TGTGCCAGCAGTGATGTTGGTTGGGGACAGGCTTATGGCTACACCTTC. Translation gives CASSDVGWGQAYGYTF.

A word on this clone: The germline gene is not matched at one end of the junction; a read error may be the cause. V gene TRBV7-7 combines with J gene TRBJ2-1; 8 nucleotides align to TRBD2. The germline CDR1 and CDR2 sequences are SSHAT and FNYEAQ (reference sequence). The CDR3 spans 15 residues. This CDR3 reads CASSLVAGSYNEQFF. In DNA, the CDR3 is TGTGCTAGCAGCTTAGTAGCGGGGTCCTACAATGAGCAGTTCTTC.

The chain combines TRBV10-1 with TRBJ2-7, with 9 bases aligning to TRBD2. The trim removed 0 bases at V and 2 bases at J, leaving 2 bases unmatched. The CDR3 has 15 residues. The germline gives CDR1 WNHNN, CDR2 SYGVQD (reference sequence). This CDR3 reads CASSESTSGTYEQYF. Written as DNA, the CDR3 is TGCGCCAGCAGTGAGTCGACTAGCGGAACCTACGAGCAGTACTTC.

This clone was picked up a small number of times. V is TRBV3-1 (or the pseudogene TRBV3-2) and J is TRBJ1-6; D is perhaps TRBD1 (6 bases). Trimming removed 1 base from V and 10 bases from J, with 14 bases in between. Germline V gene sequence: CDR1 LGHDT, CDR2 YNNKEL (reference sequence). This CDR3 comprises 15 residues. The CDR3 sequence: CASSQGGRGRSPLHF. DNA of the CDR3: TGTGCCAGCAGCCAAGGTGGCAGGGGACGCTCACCCCTCCACTTT.

Many counts were recorded for this clone. This chain uses TRBV19 with TRBJ2-7; tentative D call: TRBD1 (5 bases). V lost 0 bases and J 6 bases, leaving 15 bases between the germline ends. CDR3 length equals 15 residues. CDR1 is LNHDA and CDR2 is SQIVND in the germline V gene (reference sequence). CDR3 residues: CASSIDRRAGAEQYF. CDR3 sequence (DNA): TGTGCCAGTAGTATAGATCGCAGGGCTGGGGCCGAGCAGTACTTC.

The J gene is TRBJ2-7, the V gene TRBV7-3; possible D gene TRBD1, 5 bases. This CDR3 comprises 15 residues. CDR1 SGHTA and CDR2 FQGTGA come from the germline V gene. Trimming shortened V by 5 bases and J by 2 bases, and 16 bases separated the two germline ends. The CDR3 region has the DNA TGTGCCAGCAGCCAAGGACATGCAGGCCCCTACGAGCAGTACTTC. Amino acid sequence: CASSQGHAGPYEQYF.

This chain uses TRBV5-4 with TRBJ2-7, with 9 nucleotides matching TRBD1. Germline V gene lookup returns CDR1 SGHNT and CDR2 YYREEE (reference sequence). The V segment lost 2 bases and the J segment 2 bases; nucleotides outside the gene matches: 5. The CDR3 loop spans 15 amino acids. DNA for the CDR3: TGTGCCAGCAGCTTACCGGGACAGGGCCCCTACGAGCAGTACTTC. Protein: CASSLPGQGPYEQYF.

The chain carries TRBV18 and TRBJ1-3; 7 nucleotides align to TRBD1. CDR1 and CDR2 from the germline V gene are KGHSH and LQKENI. With V trimmed by 0 bases and J by 11 bases, 16 bases remained unmatched. CDR3 length: 17 amino acids. The CDR3 sequence: CASSPPLTGSLHAAIYF. The CDR3 DNA reads as TGTGCCAGCTCACCACCGCTGACAGGGTCCCTCCATGCGGCCATATATTTT. The variable domain in full, completed from reference TRBV18 and TRBJ1-3, reads NAGVMQNPRHLVRRRGQEARLRCSPMKGHSHVYWYRQLPEEGLKFMVYLQKENIIDESGMPKERFSAEFPKEGPSILRIQQVVRGDSAAYFCASSPPLTGSLHAAIYFGEGSWLTVV.

This chain joins TRBV27 and TRBJ2-7, with D possibly TRBD1 on 6 matching bases. The CDR3 length is 13 residues. V was pared by 6 bases and J by 0 bases, with 9 bases between. From germline, CDR1 is MNHEY and CDR2 SMNVEV (reference sequence). The CDR3 DNA is TGTGCCAGCAGGGGGGCTAGCTCCTACGAGCAGTACTTC. Amino acids: CASRGASSYEQYF.

The chain is built from TRBV10-3 and TRBJ2-5, with TRBD2 as a possible D gene (5 bases). CDR3 length equals 14 residues. Trimming took 2 bases from V and 5 from J, leaving 12 bases between them. Germline V gene sequence: CDR1 ENHRY, CDR2 SYGVKD. The CDR3 loop is CAISEGVGEETQYF. Here the CDR3 DNA reads TGTGCCATCAGTGAGGGGGTTGGGGAGGAGACCCAGTACTTC.

The chain couples TRBV10-3 to TRBJ2-2, with 7 bases lining up with TRBD2. Germline values: CDR1 ENHRY, CDR2 SYGVKD. The CDR3 is 15 amino acids. V was clipped by 7 bases and J by 1 base; unmatched bases: 6. CDR3 residues: CAIKDLAENTGELFF. In DNA, the CDR3 is TGTGCCATCAAGGATCTAGCGGAGAACACCGGGGAGCTGTTTTTT.

The chain couples TRBV2 to TRBJ2-3; 7 bases line up with TRBD2. V gave up 5 bases and J gave up 2 bases; unmatched junction bases: 7. CDR1 is SNHLY and CDR2 is FYNNEI in the germline V gene. The CDR3 consists of 15 residues. The DNA of the CDR3 is TGTGCCAGCAGTTTGCTTGGGGGGGACACAGATACGCAGTATTTT. Its translation is CASSLLGGDTDTQYF.

J is TRBJ2-7 and V is TRBV7-2, with D possibly matching TRBD1 (6 bases). Trimming removed 5 bases from V and 9 bases from J, with 17 bases in between. The CDR3 is made up of 13 amino acids. Per the germline V gene, CDR1 is SGHTA and CDR2 is FQGNSA. This CDR3 reads CASSTLQGRGQYF. As DNA, the CDR3 is TGTGCCAGCAGCACGTTACAGGGAAGGGGGCAGTACTTC.

DNA of the CDR3: TGTGCCAGCAGTCCTACAGGGGGTTTAGGGGAGACCCAGTACTTC. Amino acids: CASSPTGGLGETQYF. The chain carries TRBV6-6 and TRBJ2-5; 8 nucleotides line up with TRBD1. J was trimmed by 5 bases and V by 5 bases; bases with no gene match: 10. The CDR3 is 15 amino acids. Germline V gives CDR1 MNHNY, CDR2 SVGAGI (reference sequence).